The source of this T cell receptor (beta chain) is a study of blood T cell repertoires in COVID-19. In the original analysis: Reference gene primer amplification gave nucleated cell count estimates. Libraries were prepared by immunoSEQ multiplex PCR; TCRdb keeps only in-frame clonotypes and omits some of them. That table furnishes V, J and clone size, whereas the DNA furnished D and trimming. Of around 140,000 clones in the sample, roughly four fifths were seen once. Participants came from around 25 US areas, aged about 18 to 95 years. CDR1 is SGHRS and CDR2 is YFSETQ in the germline V gene. V shed 5 bases, J shed 2 bases, and the junction held 11 bases outside the gene matches. The CDR3 length is 16 residues.

The sample was PBMCs or T cells enriched from blood (not recorded which). The source is a woman aged 45 to 65 with acute COVID-19. V and J are TRBV5-1 and TRBJ2-7, with 9 bases aligning to TRBD2. CDR3 nucleotides: TGCGCCAGCAGTCTTAGAGCCTCTAGCGGGACCTACGAGCAGTACTTC. Its protein is CASSLRASSGTYEQYF.